Described below is a single T cell receptor beta chain sequence and its context. Its target is unknown. The method was immunoSEQ multiplex PCR; TCRdb's version includes in-frame clones alone and lacks a portion of them. Among 55,000 to 75,000 clones listed, around 76% were seen once. With 0 bases removed from V and 5 bases from J, the gap between germline ends came to 6 bases. From germline, CDR1 is SGHNT and CDR2 YYREEE (reference sequence). The CDR3 has 13 residues. This sample was included in a study of vaccination effects on CD4 cells after COVID-19. On the study more broadly: Vaccination of participants consisted of two doses of either the BNT162b2 or mRNA-1273 vaccine. Findings and limits, study-wide: Healthy vaccinees' vaccine-induced clones included only 1 of 255 cross-reacting with common cold coronaviruses.

Using viral peptide pools, the ViraFEST assay grew out antigen-specific CD4+ T cells prior to sequencing. At the end of over 8 days of culture, CD4+ T cells were isolated. Nucleocapsid antibody tests were negative, and the vaccine recipients had no prior SARS-CoV-2 infection. Half-medium changes using IL-2 medium occurred on days 3 and 7. The sequence was collected from a human donor who received a COVID-19 vaccine. The sample consisted of CD4+ T cells from PBMCs cultured with HCoV-NL63 spike peptides, taken before COVID-19 vaccination. This sequence joins TRBV5-4 and TRBJ1-5; D gene uncertain. In DNA form, the CDR3 reads TGTGCCAGCAGCTTGGGGGTAGATCAGCCCCAGCATTTT. Protein: CASSLGVDQPQHF.